The 25 T cell receptor beta chains below were found in one sample sequenced in a study of T cells of healthy individuals. Each CDR3 protein is one row after TCRdb ran MiXCR on the 5' RACE reads. There are nearly 100,000 distinct CDR3 sequences in the sample; 17% occur only once, and under 7.5% lies in the top ten. These receptors all stem from a human donor in good health.

The V gene is TRBV20-1, the J gene TRBJ1-3; D remains ambiguous. The CDR3 has 16 amino acids. Trimming took off 0 bases at V and 0 bases at J, with 12 bases between the two ends. Germline-derived CDR1 and CDR2 are DFQATT and SNEGSKA (reference sequence). CDR3 DNA sequence: TGCAGTGCTAGAGATGGGGAAACAGACTCTGGAAACACCATATATTTT. Its translation: CSARDGETDSGNTIYF.

This clonotype has ten or more counts. The chain has TRBV4-1 and TRBJ2-3, with TRBD2 matching 9 bases. Trimming at V came to 2 bases and at J to 0 bases, leaving 3 bases not matched to a gene. This CDR3 spans 16 amino acids. Germline CDR1 MGHRA, CDR2 YSYEKL. This CDR3 reads CASSQLAGRSTDTQYF. In DNA, the CDR3 is TGCGCCAGCAGCCAACTAGCGGGACGCAGCACAGATACGCAGTATTTT.

The rearrangement uses TRBV3-1 and TRBJ2-5; D uncertain. Between the trimmed V and J ends, which lost 0 bases and 5 bases, there was a span of 16 bases. The CDR3 has 16 residues. Germline CDR1 LGHDT, CDR2 YNNKEL (reference sequence). In nucleotides, the CDR3 is TGTGCCAGCAGCCAAGATGAGCAGCCGGCATGGGAGACCCAGTACTTC. Translated, it gives CASSQDEQPAWETQYF.

This clonotype was counted a few times. The CDR3, as DNA: TGTGCCAGCAGCTTAGTACGGAGATATAATTCACCCCTCCACTTT. Translating gives CASSLVRRYNSPLHF. The chain has TRBV11-2 and TRBJ1-6, with no clear D. The germline CDR1 and CDR2 sequences are SGHAT and FQNNGV. V gave up 1 base and J gave up 4 bases, with 8 bases separating them. CDR3 length: 15 amino acids.

The chain employs TRBV10-3 and TRBJ1-1; no definite D call. The CDR3 extends over 13 amino acids. Germline CDR1 ENHRY, CDR2 SYGVKD. Trimming removed 2 bases at V and 6 bases at J, with 10 bases between. CDR3 in DNA: TGTGCCATCAGTGAGCCCGGGAGGGCTGAAGCTTTCTTT. Its translation is CAISEPGRAEAFF.

Many counts were recorded for this clonotype. J is TRBJ1-4 and V is TRBV4-3, with 8 bases that match TRBD1. The germline V gene has CDR1 LGHNA and CDR2 YSLEER. V lost 5 bases and J lost 5; bases outside the gene matches: 10. CDR3 length: 16 residues. CDR3 loop: CASSSLGQGGNEKLFF. The CDR3 nucleotides are TGCGCCAGCAGCTCCCTCGGACAGGGCGGAAATGAAAAACTGTTTTTT.

This clonotype has a handful of counts. The chain carries TRBV12-3 or TRBV12-4 and TRBJ1-6, with 10 positions matching TRBD1. V shed 6 bases and J 8 bases; nucleotides not matched to a gene: 4. The CDR3 covers 14 residues. The CDR3 sequence: CASSPGQGYSPLHF. The DNA for the CDR3 is TGTGCCAGCAGCCCGGGACAGGGGTATTCACCCCTCCACTTT.

This clonotype was counted a few times. The gene calls are TRBV7-2 and TRBJ1-5, with TRBD1 identical over 7 bases. The CDR3 is made up of 13 amino acids. Germline V CDR1 and CDR2: SGHTA, FQGNSA. With 5 bases clipped from V and 7 bases from J, the junction kept 5 bases outside the gene matches. CDR3 region: CASSPRTGQPQHF. CDR3 nucleotides: TGTGCCAGCAGCCCACGGACAGGCCAGCCCCAGCATTTT.

The V and J genes are TRBV6-9 and TRBJ1-6; 11 nucleotides line up with TRBD1. V was pared by 9 bases and J by 7 bases, with 2 bases of the junction left unmatched. The CDR3 runs to 13 residues. Germline lookup yields CDR1 MNHGY and CDR2 SVAAGI. Here the CDR3 reads CASGQGANSPLHF. The CDR3 DNA follows: TGTGCCAGTGGACAGGGGGCAAATTCACCCCTCCACTTT.

This clonotype has more than one count but fewer than ten. This chain uses TRBV19 with TRBJ1-5; D not resolved. V lost 2 bases, J lost 4 bases, and 15 bases lay in between. This CDR3 comprises 16 residues. Germline V gene lookup returns CDR1 LNHDA and CDR2 SQIVND (reference sequence). The CDR3 sequence is CASSISKAGPNQPQHF. As DNA, the CDR3 is TGTGCCAGTAGTATATCGAAGGCAGGTCCTAATCAGCCCCAGCATTTT.

This clonotype was seen repeatedly, ten times or more. The chain links TRBV4-1 to TRBJ1-6; 11 positions match TRBD1. In germline, CDR1 is MGHRA, CDR2 YSYEKL. The CDR3 totals 20 residues. Germline trimming cut 3 bases from V and 0 bases from J; bases unmatched to any gene: 10. CDR3 residues: CASSHPGQGARSSYNSPLHF. The CDR3 DNA sequence: TGCGCCAGCAGCCATCCCGGACAGGGGGCCAGAAGCTCCTATAATTCACCCCTCCACTTT.

This clonotype was observed a single time. The chain joins TRBV4-3 to TRBJ2-2; D is unclear. This CDR3 spans 13 amino acids. Looked up from germline, CDR1 is LGHNA and CDR2 is YSLEER. The V and J ends lost 4 bases and 9 bases respectively, with 12 bases between them. CDR3 DNA: TGCGCCAGCAGCCCTTTATCGTCCAGGGAGCTGTTTTTT. Protein product: CASSPLSSRELFF.

In this sample, this clonotype turned up a few times. This sequence joins TRBV7-2 and TRBJ1-2, with 12 bases identical to TRBD1. Germline trimming cut 3 bases from V and 7 bases from J; bases unmatched to any gene: 6. The CDR3 length is 15 residues. Germline values: CDR1 SGHTA, CDR2 FQGNSA. This CDR3 reads CASSLGGQGAGGYTF. DNA for the CDR3: TGTGCCAGCAGCTTGGGGGGACAGGGGGCGGGTGGCTACACCTTC. Complete variable domain (other parts from reference TRBV7-2 and TRBJ1-2): GAGVSQSPSNKVTEKGKDVELRCDPISGHTALYWYRQSLGQGLEFLIYFQGNSAPDKSGLPSDRFSAERTGGSVSTLTIQRTQQEDSAVYLCASSLGGQGAGGYTFGSGTRLTVV.

This clonotype has a count of ten or more. The rearrangement uses TRBV7-2 and TRBJ2-4; unclear D gene. Germline V gene lookup returns CDR1 SGHTA and CDR2 FQGNSA. V shed 7 bases and J shed 0 bases, with 10 bases lying between them. There are 14 residues in the CDR3. This CDR3 is CASTPQIAKNIQYF. In nucleotides, the CDR3 is TGTGCCAGCACCCCCCAAATAGCCAAAAACATTCAGTACTTC.

This clonotype was observed many times. The V call is TRBV5-1, the J call TRBJ2-5; no definite D call. Trimming pared 0 bases from V and 2 bases from J, leaving 8 bases between. Germline V CDR1 and CDR2: SGHRS, YFSETQ. The CDR3 is made up of 14 amino acids. CDR3 sequence reads: CASSLALVQETQYF. The DNA for the CDR3 is TGCGCCAGCAGCTTGGCCCTAGTTCAAGAGACCCAGTACTTC.

The chain joins TRBV6-2 or TRBV6-3 to TRBJ1-5; the D is unclear. With 6 bases removed from V and 6 bases from J, the gap between germline ends came to 15 bases. The CDR3 has 14 residues. Germline V CDR1 and CDR2: MNHEY, SVGEGT. In nucleotides, the CDR3 is TGTGCCAGCAGAAATTACTTGATTAGTCAGCCCCAGCATTTT. Protein: CASRNYLISQPQHF.

The chain recombines TRBV20-1 with TRBJ2-5; 8 bases are shared with TRBD2. Looked up from germline, CDR1 is DFQATT and CDR2 is SNEGSKA (reference sequence). Trimming took 1 base from V and 5 from J; bases not matched to a gene: 9. CDR3 size: 15 residues. The CDR3 here is CSARVASGQLETQYF. The DNA of the CDR3 is TGCAGTGCTAGAGTGGCTAGCGGGCAATTGGAGACCCAGTACTTC.

This clonotype was recorded many times. J is TRBJ2-1 and V is TRBV18; 16 bases are shared with TRBD2. V shed 3 bases and J 9 bases; nucleotides not matched to a gene: 5. The CDR3 totals 16 residues. CDR1 and CDR2 from the germline V gene are KGHSH and LQKENI. The CDR3 protein is CASSPRGLAGGSEQFF. The CDR3 bases are TGTGCCAGCTCACCCAGGGGACTAGCGGGAGGGAGTGAGCAGTTCTTC.

The J gene is TRBJ1-6, the V gene TRBV10-3, with 11 bases fitting TRBD1. This CDR3 has 15 residues. Germline values: CDR1 ENHRY, CDR2 SYGVKD. V was clipped by 10 bases and J by 7 bases; unmatched bases: 9. The DNA of the CDR3 is TGTGCCACGGAAGATTGGGACAGGGGGAATTCACCCCTCCACTTT. Encoded protein: CATEDWDRGNSPLHF.

This clonotype was counted ten times or more. The chain has TRBV20-1 and TRBJ1-2; no clear D. This CDR3 contains 16 residues. The V gene's germline CDR1 is DFQATT and CDR2 SNEGSKA (reference sequence). Trimming removed 3 bases at V and 2 bases at J, with 19 bases between. CDR3 in amino acids: CSARAVWTVRNYGYTF. The CDR3 coding sequence is TGCAGTGCTAGGGCGGTTTGGACGGTGCGAAACTATGGCTACACCTTC.

The V call is TRBV28, the J call TRBJ2-7; unclear D gene. V was trimmed by 2 bases and J by 0 bases, leaving 8 bases between them. The CDR3 length is 14 residues. Germline values: CDR1 MDHEN, CDR2 SYDVKM. CDR3 nucleotides: TGTGCCAGCAGTTTAGGTCTGTACTCCTACGAGCAGTACTTC. Translating it yields CASSLGLYSYEQYF.

The chain is built from TRBV4-1 and TRBJ2-1; weak D call: TRBD2 (7 bases). There are 15 residues in the CDR3. V gave up 5 bases and J gave up 0 bases, with 11 bases separating them. Germline V gene lookup returns CDR1 MGHRA and CDR2 YSYEKL. The CDR3 DNA follows: TGCGCCAGCAGCGGGAGGGGGGACTCCTACAATGAGCAGTTCTTC. Translated: CASSGRGDSYNEQFF.

V is TRBV4-1 and J is TRBJ1-4; possible D gene TRBD1, 5 bases. Trimming shortened V by 0 bases and J by 0 bases, and 17 bases separated the two germline ends. Germline V gene lookup returns CDR1 MGHRA and CDR2 YSYEKL. This CDR3 contains 19 residues. The CDR3 DNA follows: TGCGCCAGCAGCCAAGATGCCGCGAGACAGAGAACAACTAATGAAAAACTGTTTTTT. Residues: CASSQDAARQRTTNEKLFF.

The chain has TRBV5-1 and TRBJ2-7; 9 bases line up with TRBD2. V lost 4 bases, J lost 3 bases, and 8 bases stayed unmatched. CDR1 and CDR2 (germline): SGHRS, YFSETQ. CDR3 length: 15 amino acids. CDR3 in DNA: TGCGCCAGCAGCCTTCAGGAGCGGGGGGACTACGAGCAGTACTTC. It is translated as CASSLQERGDYEQYF. Complete variable domain (other parts from reference TRBV5-1 and TRBJ2-7): KAGVTQTPRYLIKTRGQQVTLSCSPISGHRSVSWYQQTPGQGLQFLFEYFSETQRNKGNFPGRFSGRQFSNSRSEMNVSTLELGDSALYLCASSLQERGDYEQYFGPGTRLTVT.

The sample holds one count of this clonotype. The V call is TRBV5-5, the J call TRBJ2-7; D is ambiguous. V gave up 4 bases and J gave up 0 bases, with 14 bases separating them. CDR1 and CDR2 from the germline V gene are SGHKS and YYEKEE (reference sequence). This CDR3 spans 15 amino acids. CDR3 residues: CASSPEYSRSYEQYF. CDR3 in DNA: TGTGCCAGCAGCCCGGAATATTCCCGCTCCTACGAGCAGTACTTC.